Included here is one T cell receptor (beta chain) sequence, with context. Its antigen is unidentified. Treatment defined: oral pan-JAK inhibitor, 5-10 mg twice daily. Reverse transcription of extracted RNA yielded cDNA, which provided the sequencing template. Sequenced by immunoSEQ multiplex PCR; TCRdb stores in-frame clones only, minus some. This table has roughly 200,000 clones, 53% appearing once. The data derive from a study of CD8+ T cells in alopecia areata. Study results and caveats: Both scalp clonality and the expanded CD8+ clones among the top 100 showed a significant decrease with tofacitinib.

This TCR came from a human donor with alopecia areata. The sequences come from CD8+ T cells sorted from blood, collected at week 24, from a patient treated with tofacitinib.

This chain's CDR3 is CAWSGEDTQYF. Here the CDR3 DNA reads TGTGCCTGGTCCGGGGAAGATACGCAGTATTTT. The chain joins TRBV30 to TRBJ2-3, with D possibly being TRBD2 (5 bases). V lost 5 bases and J lost 5, with 8 bases in between. There are 11 residues in the CDR3. CDR1 is GTSNPN and CDR2 is SVGIG in the germline V gene (reference sequence).